Presented here are 3 T cell receptor beta chains from one specimen sequenced in a study of blood T cell repertoires in COVID-19. Using immunoSEQ multiplex PCR, the repertoire was profiled, and TCRdb retains in-frame clones only, with some absent. The sample consists of about 470,000 clones, about nine tenths of them appearing once. The specimen sequenced was PBMCs or T cells enriched from blood (not recorded which). The receptors were gathered from a woman under 30 who had recovered from COVID-19.

The rearrangement joins TRBV5-1 to TRBJ1-2; the match to TRBD1 covers 7 bases. This CDR3 region has 14 residues. V was clipped by 4 bases and J by 4 bases; unmatched bases: 7. The germline V gene has CDR1 SGHRS and CDR2 YFSETQ. CDR3 coding DNA: TGCGCCAGCAGCACAGGGGCGTCTTCCTATGGCTACACCTTC. It encodes CASSTGASSYGYTF. The full variable domain, completed using reference TRBV5-1 and TRBJ1-2, is KAGVTQTPRYLIKTRGQQVTLSCSPISGHRSVSWYQQTPGQGLQFLFEYFSETQRNKGNFPGRFSGRQFSNSRSEMNVSTLELGDSALYLCASSTGASSYGYTFGSGTRLTVV.

The chain carries TRBV10-3 and TRBJ2-1; a possible D gene is TRBD1 (5 bases). From germline, CDR1 is ENHRY and CDR2 SYGVKD. The CDR3 is made up of 13 amino acids. Trimming left V 8 bases short and J 6 bases short, with 14 bases between. The CDR3 DNA reads TGTGCCATCCGGACACCAACGACCAATGAGCAGTTCTTC. It specifies CAIRTPTTNEQFF.

In the case of this clone: The sample carries other DNA sequences with the same CDR3. The V gene is TRBV5-4, the J gene TRBJ2-7; 7 bases fit TRBD2. The CDR3 has 14 residues. J was trimmed by 0 bases and V by 0 bases; bases with no gene match: 0. Germline CDR1 and CDR2: SGHNT and YYREEE (reference sequence). The CDR3 DNA sequence: TGTGCCAGCAGCTTGGCGGGGGGCTCCTACGAGCAGTACTTC. Protein: CASSLAGGSYEQYF.